This TCR beta chain was captured in a study of T cells in Graves' hyperthyroidism and ophthalmopathy. Study summary: Any treatment followed the collection of peripheral blood at initial diagnosis.

General study results and limits: From stable hyperthyroidism, ophthalmopathy was separated by a 13 V-J model.

V shed 1 base and J shed 5 bases, with 6 bases lying between them. Germline-derived CDR1 and CDR2 are KGHSH and LQKENI. This CDR3 comprises 12 residues. RNA transcripts were the template for amplifying TCR beta CDR3 regions. First-round RT-PCR of the TCR CDR3 relied on the HTBI primer set. TCRdb independently ran MiXCR on the multiplex PCR reads; one entry per CDR3 protein. The data contain hundreds of thousands of distinct CDR3 sequences, approximately 15% of them seen just once; the ten biggest clones take up about an eighth. This clonotype was found many times. Its antigen remains unknown. PBMCs were derived from around 10 ml fresh peripheral blood.

The gene calls are TRBV18 and TRBJ2-7; no reliable D call. Input material: blood. This TCR was sampled from a woman between 45 and 60 years old with Graves' ophthalmopathy. The CDR3 DNA reads TGTGCCAGCTCACCACTGGGTAACGAGCAGTACTTC. Protein: CASSPLGNEQYF. The full variable domain, completed using reference TRBV18 and TRBJ2-7, is NAGVMQNPRHLVRRRGQEARLRCSPMKGHSHVYWYRQLPEEGLKFMVYLQKENIIDESGMPKERFSAEFPKEGPSILRIQQVVRGDSAAYFCASSPLGNEQYFGPGTRLTVT.